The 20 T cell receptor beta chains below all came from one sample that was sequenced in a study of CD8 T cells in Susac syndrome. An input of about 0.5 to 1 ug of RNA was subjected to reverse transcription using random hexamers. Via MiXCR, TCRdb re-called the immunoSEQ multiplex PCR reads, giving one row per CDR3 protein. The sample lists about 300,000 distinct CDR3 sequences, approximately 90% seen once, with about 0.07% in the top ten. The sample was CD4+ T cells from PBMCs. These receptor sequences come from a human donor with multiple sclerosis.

The CDR3 sequence: CASSAGGGGGTETQYF. The CDR3 DNA reads TGTGCCAGCAGCGCGGGAGGGGGAGGGGGAACGGAGACCCAGTACTTC. The gene calls are TRBV9 and TRBJ2-5, with 8 bases identical to TRBD2. J lost 5 bases, V lost 3 bases, and 12 bases had no gene match. Germline-derived CDR1 and CDR2 are SGDLS and YYNGEE. This CDR3 is 16 amino acids long.

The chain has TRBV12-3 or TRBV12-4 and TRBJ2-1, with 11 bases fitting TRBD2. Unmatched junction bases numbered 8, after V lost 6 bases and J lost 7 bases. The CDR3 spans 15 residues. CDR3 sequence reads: CASSPWASGRNEQFF. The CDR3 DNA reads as TGTGCCAGCAGCCCTTGGGCTAGCGGGAGGAATGAGCAGTTCTTC.

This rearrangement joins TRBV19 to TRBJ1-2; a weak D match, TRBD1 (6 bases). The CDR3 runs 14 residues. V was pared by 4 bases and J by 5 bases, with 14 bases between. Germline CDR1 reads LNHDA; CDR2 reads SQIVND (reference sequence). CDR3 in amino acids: CASSRGLRTYGYTF. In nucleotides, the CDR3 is TGTGCCAGTAGTAGGGGGCTCCGAACTTATGGCTACACCTTC.

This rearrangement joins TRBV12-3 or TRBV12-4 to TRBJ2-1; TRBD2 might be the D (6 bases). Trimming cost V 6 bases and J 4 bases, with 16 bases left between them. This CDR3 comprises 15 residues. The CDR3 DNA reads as TGTGCCAGCAGGCCCCGGTCCGGGGGTTACAATGAGCAGTTCTTC. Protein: CASRPRSGGYNEQFF.

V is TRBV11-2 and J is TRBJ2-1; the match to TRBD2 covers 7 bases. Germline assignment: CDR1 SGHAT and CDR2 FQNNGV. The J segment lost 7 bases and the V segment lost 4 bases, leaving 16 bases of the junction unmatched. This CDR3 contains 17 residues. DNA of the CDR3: TGTGCCAGCAGCTCTCTGGGAGGGAGGGCCGACGGGAATGAGCAGTTCTTC. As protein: CASSSLGGRADGNEQFF.

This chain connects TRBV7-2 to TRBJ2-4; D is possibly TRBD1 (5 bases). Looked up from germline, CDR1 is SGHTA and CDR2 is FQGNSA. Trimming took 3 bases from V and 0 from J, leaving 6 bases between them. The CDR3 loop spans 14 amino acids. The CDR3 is CASSLTVAKNIQYF. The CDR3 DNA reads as TGTGCCAGCAGCTTGACAGTAGCCAAAAACATTCAGTACTTC. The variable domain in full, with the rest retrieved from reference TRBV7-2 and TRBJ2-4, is GAGVSQSPSNKVTEKGKDVELRCDPISGHTALYWYRQSLGQGLEFLIYFQGNSAPDKSGLPSDRFSAERTGGSVSTLTIQRTQQEDSAVYLCASSLTVAKNIQYFGAGTRLSVL.

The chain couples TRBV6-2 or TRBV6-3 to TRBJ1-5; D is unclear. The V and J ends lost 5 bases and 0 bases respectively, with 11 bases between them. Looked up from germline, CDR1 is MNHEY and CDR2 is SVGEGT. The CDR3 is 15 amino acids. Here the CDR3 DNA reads TGTGCCAGCAGTCGAGACCGGTATAGCAATCAGCCCCAGCATTTT. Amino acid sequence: CASSRDRYSNQPQHF.

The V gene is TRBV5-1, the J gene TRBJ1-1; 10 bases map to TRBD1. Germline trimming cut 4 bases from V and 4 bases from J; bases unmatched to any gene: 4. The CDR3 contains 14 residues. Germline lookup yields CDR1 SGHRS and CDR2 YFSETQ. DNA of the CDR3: TGCGCCAGCAGCGCGGACAGGGGGATCACTGAAGCTTTCTTT. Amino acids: CASSADRGITEAFF.

The CDR3 reads CASSQDLGQGHEQYF. For the CDR3, the DNA is TGCGCCAGCAGCCAAGATCTCGGACAGGGCCACGAGCAGTACTTC. The chain is built from TRBV4-3 and TRBJ2-7; 8 positions match TRBD1. The CDR3 covers 15 residues. The J segment lost 5 bases and the V segment lost 0 bases, leaving 6 bases of the junction unmatched. Germline V gene data show CDR1 as LGHNA and CDR2 as YSLEER.

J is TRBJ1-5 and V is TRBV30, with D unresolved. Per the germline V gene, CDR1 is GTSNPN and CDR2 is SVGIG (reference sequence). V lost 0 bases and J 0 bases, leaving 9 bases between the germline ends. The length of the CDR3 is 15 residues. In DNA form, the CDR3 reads TGTGCCTGGAGTGTTTCGGACTATAGCAATCAGCCCCAGCATTTT. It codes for CAWSVSDYSNQPQHF.

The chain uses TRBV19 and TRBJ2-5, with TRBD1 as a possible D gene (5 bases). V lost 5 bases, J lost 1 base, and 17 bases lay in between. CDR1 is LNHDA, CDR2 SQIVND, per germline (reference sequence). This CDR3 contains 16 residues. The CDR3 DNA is TGTGCCAGTAGTTGGGGCAGAAGTTGGAGCCAAGAGACCCAGTACTTC. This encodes CASSWGRSWSQETQYF.

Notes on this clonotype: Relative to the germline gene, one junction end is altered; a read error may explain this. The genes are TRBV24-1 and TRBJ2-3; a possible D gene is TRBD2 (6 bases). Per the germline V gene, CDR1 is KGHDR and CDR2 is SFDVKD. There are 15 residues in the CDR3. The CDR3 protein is CATSGRESSTDTQYF. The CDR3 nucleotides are TGTGCCACGAGTGGACGGGAGTCTAGCACAGATACGCAGTATTTT.

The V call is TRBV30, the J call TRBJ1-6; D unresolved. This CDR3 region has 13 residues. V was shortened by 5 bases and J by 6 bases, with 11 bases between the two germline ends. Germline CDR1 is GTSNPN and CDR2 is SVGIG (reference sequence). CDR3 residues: CAWSEAANSPLHF. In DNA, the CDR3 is TGTGCCTGGTCGGAGGCAGCTAATTCACCCCTCCACTTT.

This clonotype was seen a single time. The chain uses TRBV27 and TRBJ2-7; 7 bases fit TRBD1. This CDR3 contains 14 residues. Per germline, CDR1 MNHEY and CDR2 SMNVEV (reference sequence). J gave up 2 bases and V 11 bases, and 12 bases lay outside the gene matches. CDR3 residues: CAGTSTGVPYEQYF. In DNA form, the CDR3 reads TGTGCCGGCACCTCCACAGGGGTTCCCTACGAGCAGTACTTC.

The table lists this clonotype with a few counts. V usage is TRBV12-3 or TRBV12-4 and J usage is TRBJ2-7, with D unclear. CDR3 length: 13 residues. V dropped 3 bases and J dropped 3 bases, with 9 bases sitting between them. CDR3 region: CASSFTGDYEQYF. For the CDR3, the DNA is TGTGCCAGCAGTTTCACTGGGGACTACGAGCAGTACTTC.

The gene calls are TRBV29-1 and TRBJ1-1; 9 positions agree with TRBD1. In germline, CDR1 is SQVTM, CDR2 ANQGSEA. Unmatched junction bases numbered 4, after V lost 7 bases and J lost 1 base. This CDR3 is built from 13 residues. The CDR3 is CSATGQGNTEAFF. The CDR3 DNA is TGCAGCGCCACGGGACAGGGGAACACTGAAGCTTTCTTT.

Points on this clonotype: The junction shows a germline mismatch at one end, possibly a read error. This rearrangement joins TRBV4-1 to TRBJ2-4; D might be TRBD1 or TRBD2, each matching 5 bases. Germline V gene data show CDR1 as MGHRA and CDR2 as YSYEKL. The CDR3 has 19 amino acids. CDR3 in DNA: TGCGCCAGCAGCCAAGAGTACAGGAGCCGAGCTCTAGCCAAAAACACTCAGTACTTC. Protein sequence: CASSQEYRSRALAKNTQYF.

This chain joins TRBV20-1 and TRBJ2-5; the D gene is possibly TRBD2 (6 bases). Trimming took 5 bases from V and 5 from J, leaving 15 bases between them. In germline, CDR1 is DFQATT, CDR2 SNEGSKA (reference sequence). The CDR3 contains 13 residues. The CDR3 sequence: CSAVEGAGETQYF. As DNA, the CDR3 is TGCAGTGCTGTTGAAGGGGCGGGGGAGACCCAGTACTTC.

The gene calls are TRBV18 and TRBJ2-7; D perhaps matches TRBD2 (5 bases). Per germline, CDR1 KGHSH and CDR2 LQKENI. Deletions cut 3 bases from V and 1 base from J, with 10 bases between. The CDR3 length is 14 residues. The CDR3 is CASSPFGDSYEQYF. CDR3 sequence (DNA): TGTGCCAGCTCACCGTTCGGGGATTCCTACGAGCAGTACTTC.

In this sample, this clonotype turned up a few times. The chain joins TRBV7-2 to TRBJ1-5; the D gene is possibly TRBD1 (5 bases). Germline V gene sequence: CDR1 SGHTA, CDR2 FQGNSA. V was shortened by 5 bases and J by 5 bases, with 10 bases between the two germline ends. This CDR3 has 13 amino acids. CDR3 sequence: CASSQGWYQPQHF. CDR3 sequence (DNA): TGTGCCAGCAGCCAGGGTTGGTATCAGCCCCAGCATTTT.